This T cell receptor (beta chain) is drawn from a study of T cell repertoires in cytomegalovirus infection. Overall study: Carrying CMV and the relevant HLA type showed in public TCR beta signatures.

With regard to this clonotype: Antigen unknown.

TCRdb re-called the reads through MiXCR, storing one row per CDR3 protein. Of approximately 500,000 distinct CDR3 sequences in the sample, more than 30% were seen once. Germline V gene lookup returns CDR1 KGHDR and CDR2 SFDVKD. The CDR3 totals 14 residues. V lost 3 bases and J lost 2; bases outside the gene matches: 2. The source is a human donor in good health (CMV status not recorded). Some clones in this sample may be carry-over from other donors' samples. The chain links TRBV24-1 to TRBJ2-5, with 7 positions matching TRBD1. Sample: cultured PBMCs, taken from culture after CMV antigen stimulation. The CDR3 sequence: CATSDPDRQETQYF. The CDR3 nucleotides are TGTGCCACCAGTGATCCGGACAGGCAAGAGACCCAGTACTTC.